These 17 T cell receptor beta chains were sequenced from one sample in a study of blood T cell repertoires in COVID-19. Assay: immunoSEQ multiplex PCR; the TCRdb copy retains only in-frame clones and omits some. This sample yields around 110,000 clones, of which 90% are seen a single time; under 2% belongs to the top ten. Sample: peripheral blood. The receptors here all came from a human donor with active COVID-19. The donor label of this sample is uncertain.

In its sample, this clone was seen a few times. The rearrangement uses TRBV2 and TRBJ1-6, with 7 bases matching TRBD1. The CDR3 sequence is 14 residues long. The V segment lost 4 bases and the J segment 10 bases; nucleotides outside the gene matches: 7. Germline loops: CDR1 SNHLY, CDR2 FYNNEI. CDR3 sequence reads: CASSVEGARSPLHF. CDR3 coding DNA: TGTGCCAGCAGTGTAGAGGGGGCAAGATCACCCCTCCACTTT.

V and J are TRBV2 and TRBJ2-1; the match to TRBD1 covers 9 bases. Germline V CDR1 and CDR2: SNHLY, FYNNEI. The V segment lost 7 bases and the J segment 6 bases; nucleotides outside the gene matches: 4. CDR3 length equals 13 residues. The CDR3 loop reads CASNRGQGNEQFF. As DNA, the CDR3 is TGTGCCAGCAACAGGGGGCAGGGCAATGAGCAGTTCTTC.

The chain couples TRBV7-6 to TRBJ2-3; D might be TRBD2 (5 bases). V gave up 5 bases and J gave up 4 bases, with 19 bases separating them. Germline V CDR1 and CDR2: SGHVS, FNYEAQ. The CDR3 contains 16 residues. The CDR3 DNA reads TGTGCCAGCAGCCCCAGAGGGATGGTAGCGCCAGATACGCAGTATTTT. Protein product: CASSPRGMVAPDTQYF.

The chain uses TRBV7-2 and TRBJ1-6; TRBD1 agrees at 10 bases. V lost 2 bases to trimming and J lost 7 bases; unmatched junction nucleotides: 2. This CDR3 has 15 residues. CDR1 and CDR2 from the germline V gene are SGHTA and FQGNSA. CDR3 DNA: TGTGCCAGCAGCTTATTGGGACAGGGGAATTCACCCCTCCACTTT. As protein: CASSLLGQGNSPLHF.

This CDR3 reads CASSQLNSPLHF. The CDR3 coding sequence is TGTGCCAGCAGCCAACTTAATTCACCCCTCCACTTT. The chain uses TRBV13 and TRBJ1-6; D is uncertain. Trimming stripped 5 bases from V and 6 bases from J, with 5 bases between. The CDR3 contains 12 residues. Germline-derived CDR1 and CDR2 are PRHDT and FYEKMQ (reference sequence).

The V gene is TRBV7-8, the J gene TRBJ1-6; TRBD1 might be the D (5 bases). The CDR3 spans 15 residues. The germline V gene encodes CDR1 SGHVS and CDR2 FQNEAQ. Trimming shortened V by 5 bases and J by 4 bases, and 12 bases separated the two germline ends. The chain's CDR3 is CASSPTRGYNSPLHF. As DNA, the CDR3 is TGTGCCAGCAGCCCAACACGGGGGTATAATTCACCCCTCCACTTT.

The chain employs TRBV9 and TRBJ1-3, with D unresolved. From germline, CDR1 is SGDLS and CDR2 YYNGEE. This CDR3 is built from 14 residues. The germline V and J ends were trimmed by 5 bases and 2 bases, with 11 bases remaining between them. The CDR3 loop is CASSGSGAGNTIYF. The CDR3 DNA sequence: TGTGCCAGCAGTGGTAGCGGGGCTGGAAACACCATATATTTT. Full variable domain (missing parts from reference TRBV9 and TRBJ1-3): DSGVTQTPKHLITATGQRVTLRCSPRSGDLSVYWYQQSLDQGLQFLIQYYNGEERAKGNILERFSAQQFPDLHSELNLSSLELGDSALYFCASSGSGAGNTIYFGEGSWLTVV.

V is TRBV6-5 and J is TRBJ2-1; TRBD2 matches at 12 bases. V shed 8 bases and J 9 bases; nucleotides not matched to a gene: 8. From germline, CDR1 is MNHEY and CDR2 SVGAGI. There are 14 residues in the CDR3. DNA for the CDR3: TGTGCCAGCGTTCTAGCGGGGGGGCAAGGTGAGCAGTTCTTC. Amino acid sequence: CASVLAGGQGEQFF.

The chain employs TRBV15 and TRBJ2-1; D is ambiguous. The CDR3 contains 14 residues. CDR1 is LNHNV, CDR2 YYDKDF, per germline (reference sequence). The germline V and J ends were trimmed by 7 bases and 3 bases, with 13 bases remaining between them. CDR3 nucleotide sequence: TGTGCCACCACCTCCGTGGCCGACTACAATGAGCAGTTCTTC. This encodes CATTSVADYNEQFF. The whole variable domain, remainder taken from reference TRBV15 and TRBJ2-1, is DAMVIQNPRYQVTQFGKPVTLSCSQTLNHNVMYWYQQKSSQAPKLLFHYYDKDFNNEADTPDNFQSRRPNTSFCFLDIRSPGLGDTAMYLCATTSVADYNEQFFGPGTRLTVL.

V is TRBV19 and J is TRBJ1-1; a possible D gene is TRBD1 (6 bases). With 3 bases removed from V and 0 bases from J, the gap between germline ends came to 11 bases. CDR1 is LNHDA, CDR2 SQIVND, per germline (reference sequence). The CDR3 is 15 residues long. CDR3 DNA: TGTGCCAGTAGTATCAACGGACAGTTGAACACTGAAGCTTTCTTT. Translated: CASSINGQLNTEAFF.

The rearrangement links TRBV7-6 to TRBJ2-1; D not resolved. The germline gives CDR1 SGHVS, CDR2 FNYEAQ. This CDR3 is 13 amino acids long. V lost 0 bases to trimming and J lost 9 bases, with 9 bases between them. The CDR3 DNA reads TGTGCCAGCAGCTTAGCTCCCCTCAGTGAGCAGTTCTTC. It yields the protein CASSLAPLSEQFF.

The rearrangement joins TRBV7-2 to TRBJ2-5, with D possibly TRBD1 on 5 matching bases. V lost 1 base to trimming and J lost 4 bases, with 13 bases between them. The CDR3 runs 15 residues. The germline V gene encodes CDR1 SGHTA and CDR2 FQGNSA. CDR3 amino acids: CASSLGFRERETQYF. As DNA, the CDR3 is TGTGCCAGCAGCTTAGGTTTCAGGGAACGAGAGACCCAGTACTTC. Combining the CDR3 with reference TRBV7-2 and TRBJ2-5 gives the whole variable domain GAGVSQSPSNKVTEKGKDVELRCDPISGHTALYWYRQSLGQGLEFLIYFQGNSAPDKSGLPSDRFSAERTGGSVSTLTIQRTQQEDSAVYLCASSLGFRERETQYFGPGTRLLVL.

The DNA of the CDR3 is TGTGCCAGCAGTTTTACAGGGTCCGAGCAGTACTTC. The encoded protein is CASSFTGSEQYF. The chain has TRBV27 and TRBJ2-7; TRBD1 might be the D (6 bases). The CDR3 runs 12 residues. Trimming pared 3 bases from V and 6 bases from J, leaving 9 bases between. Germline V lookup: CDR1 MNHEY, CDR2 SMNVEV (reference sequence).

This chain joins TRBV18 and TRBJ1-2; 8 bases fit TRBD1. The CDR3 spans 15 residues. V dropped 2 bases and J dropped 4; count of bases not matched to a gene: 6. Germline lookup yields CDR1 KGHSH and CDR2 LQKENI. The CDR3 DNA sequence: TGTGCCAGCTCACCAGACAGGGGAGTAGGCTATGGCTACACCTTC. Amino acid sequence: CASSPDRGVGYGYTF.

This rearrangement joins TRBV6-6 to TRBJ1-2; no definite D call. The germline V gene encodes CDR1 MNHNY and CDR2 SVGAGI (reference sequence). This CDR3 has 15 amino acids. The ends were cut back, 2 bases at V and 4 bases at J, with 14 bases in the middle. CDR3 sequence reads: CASSYDPGAAYGYTF. The CDR3 nucleotides read TGTGCCAGCAGTTACGATCCAGGAGCGGCCTATGGCTACACCTTC.

This chain joins TRBV6-1 and TRBJ2-7, with a tentative D call TRBD2 (5 bases). V was trimmed by 3 bases and J by 3 bases, leaving 15 bases between them. The germline V gene has CDR1 MNHNS and CDR2 SASEGT. The CDR3 spans 15 residues. CDR3 protein: CASSESVASFYEQYF. The CDR3 coding sequence is TGTGCCAGCAGTGAGTCTGTAGCGTCCTTCTACGAGCAGTACTTC.

This clone was detected only a few times. J is TRBJ1-4 and V is TRBV3-1 (or the pseudogene TRBV3-2); D is perhaps TRBD1 (6 bases). The CDR3 length is 20 residues. V was trimmed by 0 bases and J by 2 bases, leaving 22 bases between them. Germline V gene sequence: CDR1 LGHDT, CDR2 YNNKEL (reference sequence). For the CDR3, the DNA is TGTGCCAGCAGCCAAGATGTCAGGGGCCGCCGTGACGCGACTAATGAAAAACTGTTTTTT. It translates to CASSQDVRGRRDATNEKLFF.